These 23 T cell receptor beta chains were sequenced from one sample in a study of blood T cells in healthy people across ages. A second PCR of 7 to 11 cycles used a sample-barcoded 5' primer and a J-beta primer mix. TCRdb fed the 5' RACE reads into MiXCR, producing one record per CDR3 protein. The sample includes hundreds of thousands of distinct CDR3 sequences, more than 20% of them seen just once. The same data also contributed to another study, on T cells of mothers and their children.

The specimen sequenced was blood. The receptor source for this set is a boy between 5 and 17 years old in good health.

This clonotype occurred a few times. CDR3 bases: TGTGCCAGCAGCCCCCTCGGGACTAGCGGGGGCCTCAGCACAGATACGCAGTATTTT. Its protein product is CASSPLGTSGGLSTDTQYF. This chain uses TRBV7-8 with TRBJ2-3, with 14 bases lining up with TRBD2. The CDR3 totals 19 residues. V trimming: 5 bases; J trimming: 0 bases; junction bases outside the gene matches: 10. Per the germline V gene, CDR1 is SGHVS and CDR2 is FQNEAQ.

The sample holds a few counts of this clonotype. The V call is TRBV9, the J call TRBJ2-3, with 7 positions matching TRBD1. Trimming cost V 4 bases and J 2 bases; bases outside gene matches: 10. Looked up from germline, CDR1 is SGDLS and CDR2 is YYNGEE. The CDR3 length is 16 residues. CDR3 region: CASSRTGTVNTDTQYF. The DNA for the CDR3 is TGTGCCAGCAGCCGAACCGGGACAGTGAACACAGATACGCAGTATTTT.

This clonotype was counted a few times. The CDR3 sequence is CSAVPQAPGGQPQHF. In DNA form, the CDR3 reads TGCAGTGCTGTACCACAGGCGCCGGGGGGTCAGCCCCAGCATTTT. The gene calls are TRBV20-1 and TRBJ1-5; maybe TRBD1 (5 bases). This CDR3 has 15 residues. V was shortened by 5 bases and J by 6 bases, with 20 bases between the two germline ends. Germline V CDR1 and CDR2: DFQATT, SNEGSKA (reference sequence).

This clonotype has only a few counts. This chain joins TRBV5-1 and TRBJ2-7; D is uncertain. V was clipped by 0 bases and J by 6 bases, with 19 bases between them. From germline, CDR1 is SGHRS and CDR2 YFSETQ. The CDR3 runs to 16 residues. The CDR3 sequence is CASSLEPGLSRLEQYF. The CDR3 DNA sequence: TGCGCCAGCAGCTTGGAACCGGGTCTCTCGAGGCTCGAGCAGTACTTC.

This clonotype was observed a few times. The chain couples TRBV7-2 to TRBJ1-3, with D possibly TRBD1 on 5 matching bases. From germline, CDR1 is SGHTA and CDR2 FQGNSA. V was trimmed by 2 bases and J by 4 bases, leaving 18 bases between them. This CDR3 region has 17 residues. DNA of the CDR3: TGTGCCAGCAGCTTATTTTCCCGAGCGCAGGGCGGAAACACCATATATTTT. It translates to CASSLFSRAQGGNTIYF.

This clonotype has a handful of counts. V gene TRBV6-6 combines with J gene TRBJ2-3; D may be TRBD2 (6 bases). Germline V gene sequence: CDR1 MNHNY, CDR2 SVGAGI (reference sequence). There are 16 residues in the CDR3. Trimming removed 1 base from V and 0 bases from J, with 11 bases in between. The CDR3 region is CASSYWGGTSTDTQYF. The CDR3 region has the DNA TGTGCCAGCAGTTACTGGGGCGGGACTAGCACAGATACGCAGTATTTT.

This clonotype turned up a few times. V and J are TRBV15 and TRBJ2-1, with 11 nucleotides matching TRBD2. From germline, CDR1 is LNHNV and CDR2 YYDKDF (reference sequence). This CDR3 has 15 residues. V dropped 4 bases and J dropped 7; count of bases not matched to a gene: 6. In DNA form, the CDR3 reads TGTGCCACCAGCACGCGACTAGCGGGGTGGAATGAGCAGTTCTTC. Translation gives CATSTRLAGWNEQFF.

CDR3 amino acids: CASSVEFGRGEQYF. CDR3 sequence (DNA): TGTGCCAGCAGCGTAGAGTTTGGCAGGGGCGAGCAGTACTTC. J is TRBJ2-7 and V is TRBV9, with a possible D match to TRBD1 (6 bases). Trimming cost V 0 bases and J 6 bases, with 13 bases left between them. Per germline, CDR1 SGDLS and CDR2 YYNGEE. CDR3 size: 14 residues.

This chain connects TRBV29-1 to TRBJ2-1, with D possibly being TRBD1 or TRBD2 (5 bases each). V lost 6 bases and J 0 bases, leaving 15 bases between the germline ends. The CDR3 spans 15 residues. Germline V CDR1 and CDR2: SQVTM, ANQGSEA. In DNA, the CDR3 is TGCAGCGTCCGGGACGGCATCCTCTCCTACAATGAGCAGTTCTTC. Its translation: CSVRDGILSYNEQFF.

Here the CDR3 DNA reads TGCAGTGCCACCGACAGGGGGCAAGCTACGCAGTATTTT. Encoded protein: CSATDRGQATQYF. V is TRBV20-1 and J is TRBJ2-3, with TRBD1 identical over 10 bases. The V gene's germline CDR1 is DFQATT and CDR2 SNEGSKA (reference sequence). The trim removed 6 bases at V and 8 bases at J, leaving 8 bases unmatched. This CDR3 is built from 13 residues.

The CDR3 reads CASSLEGVSNQPQHF. CDR3 bases: TGCGCCAGCAGCTTGGAGGGTGTTAGCAATCAGCCCCAGCATTTT. The chain couples TRBV5-1 to TRBJ1-5; no clear D gene. This CDR3 region has 15 residues. Germline lookup yields CDR1 SGHRS and CDR2 YFSETQ. The V and J ends lost 0 bases and 0 bases respectively, with 7 bases between them.

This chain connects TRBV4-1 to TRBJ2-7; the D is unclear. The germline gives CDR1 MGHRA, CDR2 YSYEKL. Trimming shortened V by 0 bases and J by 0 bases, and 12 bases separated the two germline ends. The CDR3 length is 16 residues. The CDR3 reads CASSQDPRPSSYEQYF. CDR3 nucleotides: TGCGCCAGCAGCCAAGATCCTCGGCCCAGCTCCTACGAGCAGTACTTC.

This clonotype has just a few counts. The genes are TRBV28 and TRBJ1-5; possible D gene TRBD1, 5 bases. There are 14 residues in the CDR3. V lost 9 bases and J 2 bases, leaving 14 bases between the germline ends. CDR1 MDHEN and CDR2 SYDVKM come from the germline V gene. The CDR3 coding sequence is TGTGCCAGTTCTGGGGGGATCGGCAATCAGCCCCAGCATTTT. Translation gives CASSGGIGNQPQHF.

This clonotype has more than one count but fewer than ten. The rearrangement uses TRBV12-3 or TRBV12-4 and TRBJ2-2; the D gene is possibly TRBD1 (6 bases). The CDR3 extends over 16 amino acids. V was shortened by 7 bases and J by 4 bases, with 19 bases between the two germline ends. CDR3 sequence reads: CASIQATGTITGELFF. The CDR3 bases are TGTGCCAGCATTCAAGCTACAGGGACGATCACCGGGGAGCTGTTTTTT.

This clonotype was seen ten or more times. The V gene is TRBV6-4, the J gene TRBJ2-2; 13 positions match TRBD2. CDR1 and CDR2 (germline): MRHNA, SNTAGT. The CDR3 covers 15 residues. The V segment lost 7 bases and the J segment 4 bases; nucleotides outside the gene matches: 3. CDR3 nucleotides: TGTGCCAGCACCAGGACTAGCGGGGGCACCGGGGAGCTGTTTTTT. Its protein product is CASTRTSGGTGELFF.

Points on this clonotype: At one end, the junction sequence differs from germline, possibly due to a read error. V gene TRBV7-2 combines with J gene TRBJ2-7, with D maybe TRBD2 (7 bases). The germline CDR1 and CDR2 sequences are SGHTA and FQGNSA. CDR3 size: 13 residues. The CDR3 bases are TGTGCCAGCAGATTAGGGGGGGGCGGCCCTCGGTTCTTC. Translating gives CASRLGGGGPRFF.

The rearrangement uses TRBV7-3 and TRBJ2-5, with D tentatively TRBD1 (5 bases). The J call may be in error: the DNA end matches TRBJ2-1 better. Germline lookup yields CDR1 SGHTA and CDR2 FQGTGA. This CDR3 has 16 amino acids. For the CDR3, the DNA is TGTGCCAGCAGCTTAACTTCAGGGTCTACCTACAATGAGCAGTTCTTC. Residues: CASSLTSGSTYNEQFF.

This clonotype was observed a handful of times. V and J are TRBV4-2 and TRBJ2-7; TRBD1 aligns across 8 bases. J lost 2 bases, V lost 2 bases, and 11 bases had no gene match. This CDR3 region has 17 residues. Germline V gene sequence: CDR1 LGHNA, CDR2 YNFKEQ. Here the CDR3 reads CASSQQYGGQETYEQYF. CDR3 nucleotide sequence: TGTGCCAGCAGCCAACAATACGGGGGACAGGAAACCTACGAGCAGTACTTC.

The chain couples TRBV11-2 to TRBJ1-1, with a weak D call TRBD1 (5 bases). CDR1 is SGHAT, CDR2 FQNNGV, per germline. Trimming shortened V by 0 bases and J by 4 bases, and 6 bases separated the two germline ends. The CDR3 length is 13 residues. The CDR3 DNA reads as TGTGCCAGCAGCTTAGAGGGGGTCACTGAAGCTTTCTTT. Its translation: CASSLEGVTEAFF.

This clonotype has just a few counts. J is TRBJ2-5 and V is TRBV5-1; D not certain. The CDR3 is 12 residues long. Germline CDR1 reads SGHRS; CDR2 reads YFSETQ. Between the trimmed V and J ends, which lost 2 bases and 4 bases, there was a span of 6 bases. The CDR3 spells CASSFPPETQYF. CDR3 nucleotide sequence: TGCGCCAGCAGCTTTCCGCCAGAGACCCAGTACTTC.

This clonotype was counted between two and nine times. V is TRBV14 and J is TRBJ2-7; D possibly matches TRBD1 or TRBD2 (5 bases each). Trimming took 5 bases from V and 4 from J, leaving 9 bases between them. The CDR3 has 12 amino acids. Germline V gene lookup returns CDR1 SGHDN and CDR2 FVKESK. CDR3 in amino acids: CASSTWGYEQYF. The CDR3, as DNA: TGTGCCAGCAGCACTTGGGGGTACGAGCAGTACTTC.

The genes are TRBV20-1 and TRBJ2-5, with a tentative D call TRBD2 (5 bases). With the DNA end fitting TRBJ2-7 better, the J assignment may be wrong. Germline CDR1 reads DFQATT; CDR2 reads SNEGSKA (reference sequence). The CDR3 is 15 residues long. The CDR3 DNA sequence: TGCAGTGCTAGAGATCTGGGAGCCTCAAGAGACGAGCAGTACTTC. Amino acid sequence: CSARDLGASRDEQYF.

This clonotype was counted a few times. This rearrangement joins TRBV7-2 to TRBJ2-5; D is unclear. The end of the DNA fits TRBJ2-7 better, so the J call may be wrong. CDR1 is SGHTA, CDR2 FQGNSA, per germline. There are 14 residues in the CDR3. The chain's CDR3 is CASSLHIRGGEQYF. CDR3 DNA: TGTGCCAGCAGCTTACATATCCGAGGTGGCGAGCAGTACTTC.